A selection of T cell receptor beta chains follows, all from one sample in a study of Ad26.COV2.S vaccination and SARS-CoV-2 variants. Clones were read by immunoSEQ multiplex PCR, and TCRdb kept only the in-frame ones, dropping some. This sample yields around 300,000 clones, of which almost 90% are seen a single time; around 5.5% belongs to the top ten. The sequenced sample was peripheral blood, obtained in a trial of Ad26.COV2.S vaccine versus placebo. These receptors were taken from a person aged 18-60 years who received the Ad26.COV2.S COVID-19 vaccine or a placebo. Both conserved end residues are part of each CDR3. A D gene is named only where the DNA matches it firmly. Not all rows give a size; the values are once, few, many and, for expanded clones, a class.

TRBV7-9	NA	once	17	TRBJ2-1	TGTGCCACTGGGGCAGGGGAGAGATTTGGCTCCTACAATGAGCAGTTCTTC	CATGAGERFGSYNEQFF
TRBV10-3	NA	NA	15	TRBJ2-7	TGTGCCATCAGTGAGTCGTGGACAGAAGTTTACGAGCAGTACTTC	CAISESWTEVYEQYF
TRBV24-1	NA	NA	13	TRBJ2-3	TGTGCCAGCGGACAGGGAGGGACAGATACGCAGTATTTT	CASGQGGTDTQYF
TRBV15	NA	few	17	TRBJ1-2	TGTGCCACCAGCTATGAGGGGGGGGATGGGCAGATCTATGGCTACACCTTC	CATSYEGGDGQIYGYTF
TRBV2	NA	NA	15	TRBJ1-2	TGTGCCAGCATATGGGAAGTAAGAAGCTTCTATGGCTACACCTTC	CASIWEVRSFYGYTF
TRBV19	NA	NA	14	TRBJ1-2	TGTGCCAGTAGTGTCTCCGGGGGGAGATATGGCTACACCTTC	CASSVSGGRYGYTF
TRBV27	NA	NA	13	TRBJ1-2	TGTGCCAGCAGTTTCGGCAGTAACTATGGCTACACCTTC	CASSFGSNYGYTF
TRBV6-2/TRBV6-3	NA	NA	17	TRBJ2-3	TGTGCCAGCAGTTACCCATACAGGTCTCAAGAAAGAGATACGCAGTATTTT	CASSYPYRSQERDTQYF
TRBV10-3	TRBD1	NA	13	TRBJ2-5	TGTGCCATCAGCCGGGACAGCCAAGAGACCCAGTACTTC	CAISRDSQETQYF
TRBV9	TRBD1	NA	16	TRBJ2-1	TGTGCCAGCAGCGTAGGACAGGGGTTACGATACAATGAGCAGTTCTTC	CASSVGQGLRYNEQFF
TRBV4-1	NA	NA	15	TRBJ1-1	TGCGCCAGCAGCCCGCGACAGAATTTGAACACTGAAGCTTTCTTT	CASSPRQNLNTEAFF
TRBV2	NA	once	14	TRBJ1-2	TGTGCCAGCAGCGGAGGGACGGCAGGATATGGCTACACCTTC	CASSGGTAGYGYTF
TRBV20-1	TRBD1	NA	15	TRBJ1-2	TGCAGTGCTAGTTCGCGACCGGGACAGGGCAATGGCTACACCTTC	CSASSRPGQGNGYTF